This entry lists 8 T cell receptor beta chains sequenced from one sample in a study of low-dose radiotherapy and immunotherapy resistance in tumors (dated by TCRdb to the early 2020s). The time point label for this specimen denotes: before trial treatment. The sample was run on an Illumina MiniSeq. First-strand cDNA was synthesized using Superscript III and a set of TRAV- and TRBV-specific primers, so that both TCRalpha and TCRbeta chains were covered. A roughly 19-cycle PCR with Phusion amplified the TCRs, pairing a constant-region primer with the adapter that was attached to the V primers. TCRdb reran the public reads through fastp at Q25 and MiXCR, keeping productive beta chains. Each record represents a unique CDR3 protein, reported with the most common genes and DNA among its rows. The sample table contains fewer than 95,000 distinct CDR3 sequences; only one count was recorded for under 9.5% of them. The ten largest clones add up to more than 0.85% of the sample.

This sample comprised PBMCs, obtained before treatment. These receptor sequences come from a male donor with prostate cancer.

This clonotype was counted ten times or more. This sequence joins TRBV20-1 and TRBJ2-1; the match to TRBD1 covers 9 bases. CDR1 and CDR2 from the germline V gene are DFQATT and SNEGSKA (reference sequence). The CDR3 length is 14 residues. V dropped 6 bases and J dropped 5; count of bases not matched to a gene: 8. CDR3 sequence (DNA): TGCAGTGCCCTGATCGGGACAGGGAACAATGAGCAGTTCTTC. As protein: CSALIGTGNNEQFF.

The sample holds many counts of this clonotype. The rearrangement uses TRBV18 and TRBJ2-2; TRBD1 might be the D (6 bases). The CDR3 covers 15 residues. The germline CDR1 and CDR2 sequences are KGHSH and LQKENI. Trimming shortened V by 6 bases and J by 2 bases, and 13 bases separated the two germline ends. The CDR3 sequence: CASSPGTPNTGELFF. In nucleotides, the CDR3 is TGTGCCAGCTCCCCCGGGACACCAAACACCGGGGAGCTGTTTTTT.

This clonotype was seen many times. The rearrangement uses TRBV4-2 and TRBJ2-1; 7 bases line up with TRBD2. Germline V gives CDR1 LGHNA, CDR2 YNFKEQ. The CDR3 contains 17 residues. J gave up 6 bases and V 1 base, and 12 bases lay outside the gene matches. In DNA, the CDR3 is TGTGCCAGCAGCCAAGCATCCGGGGGGATGATGGTCAATGAGCAGTTCTTC. Translation gives CASSQASGGMMVNEQFF.

This clonotype has at least ten counts. This sequence joins TRBV6-2 or TRBV6-3 and TRBJ2-4; D is uncertain. The CDR3 is 11 residues long. Per germline, CDR1 MNHEY and CDR2 SVGEGT. Trimming took 4 bases from V and 2 from J, leaving 0 bases between them. The CDR3 bases are TGTGCCAGCAGTTCCAAAAACATTCAGTACTTC. Protein: CASSSKNIQYF.

At least ten counts were recorded for this clonotype. J is TRBJ2-4 and V is TRBV6-2 or TRBV6-3; 8 bases line up with TRBD1. Trimming at V came to 7 bases and at J to 7 bases, leaving 9 bases not matched to a gene. There are 14 residues in the CDR3. Germline values: CDR1 MNHEY, CDR2 SVGEGT. This CDR3 is CASKPGTGVNIQYF. The CDR3 bases are TGTGCCAGCAAACCCGGGACAGGTGTTAACATTCAGTACTTC.

This clonotype was seen ten or more times. The chain links TRBV19 to TRBJ2-1, with D hard to call. V was trimmed by 4 bases and J by 3 bases, leaving 13 bases between them. The CDR3 is made up of 15 amino acids. CDR1 is LNHDA and CDR2 is SQIVND in the germline V gene (reference sequence). The CDR3: CASSKDPGIYNEQFF. The CDR3 coding sequence is TGTGCCAGTAGTAAGGACCCTGGGATCTACAATGAGCAGTTCTTC.

Many counts were recorded for this clonotype. The V and J genes are TRBV30 and TRBJ1-2; D possibly corresponds to TRBD1 (5 bases). This CDR3 has 14 residues. Trimming left V 4 bases short and J 2 bases short, with 14 bases between. The germline gives CDR1 GTSNPN, CDR2 SVGIG (reference sequence). The CDR3 is CAWTPDWGNYGYTF. As DNA, the CDR3 is TGTGCCTGGACCCCGGATTGGGGCAACTATGGCTACACCTTC.

In regard to this clonotype: A read error likely explains this, since a far larger clone differs by one base. The chain carries TRBV6-5 and TRBJ2-7; 12 bases line up with TRBD2. The CDR3 has 16 residues. V dropped 6 bases and J dropped 7; count of bases not matched to a gene: 13. Germline loops: CDR1 MNHEY, CDR2 SVGAGI. The CDR3 DNA reads TGTGCCAGCAGAGCTATCGGACTAGCGGGGACTAATGAGCAGTACTTC. Its translation is CASRAIGLAGTNEQYF.